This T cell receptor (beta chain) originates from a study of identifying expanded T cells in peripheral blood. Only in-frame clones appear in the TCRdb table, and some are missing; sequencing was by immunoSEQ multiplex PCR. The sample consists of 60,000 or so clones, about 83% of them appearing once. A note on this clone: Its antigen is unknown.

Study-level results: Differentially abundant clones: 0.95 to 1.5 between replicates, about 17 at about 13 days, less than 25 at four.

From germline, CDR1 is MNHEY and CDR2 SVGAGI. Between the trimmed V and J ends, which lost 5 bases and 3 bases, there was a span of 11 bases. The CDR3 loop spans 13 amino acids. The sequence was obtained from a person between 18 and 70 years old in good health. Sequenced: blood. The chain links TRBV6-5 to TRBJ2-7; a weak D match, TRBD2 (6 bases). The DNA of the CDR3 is TGTGCCAGCAGTGGGGCGGGATACTACGAGCAGTACTTC. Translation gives CASSGAGYYEQYF.